A selection of T cell receptor beta chains follows, all from one sample in a study of blood T cell repertoires in COVID-19. TCRdb keeps only in-frame clones here, not all; method: immunoSEQ multiplex PCR. This table has over 250,000 clones, approximately 86% appearing once. Sequenced: PBMCs or T cells enriched from blood (not recorded which). These receptors originate from a woman younger than 30 who had recovered from COVID-19. Each CDR3 is given with its conserved first and last residue. The order of the fields is V gene, J gene, D gene, CDR3 protein. The D gene is left open where the match is weak.

TRBV19	TRBJ1-3	.	CASSPEAARNTIYF
TRBV2	TRBJ1-1	TRBD1	CASSQTGGLNTEAFF
TRBV4-3	TRBJ2-7	.	CASSQELGQFYEQYF
TRBV5-5	TRBJ1-5	TRBD1	CASSSTGGAGQPQHF
TRBV9	TRBJ2-2	TRBD2	CASSVGLAGDGELFF
TRBV20-1	TRBJ2-5	.	CSASNGLGAQETQYF
TRBV19	TRBJ2-7	TRBD2	CASSILAGGSYEQYF
TRBV3-1/TRBV3-2	TRBJ1-1	TRBD1	CASSFGQGAEAFF
TRBV7-9	TRBJ2-6	.	CASSQSSYSGGANVLTF
TRBV13	TRBJ2-3	TRBD1	CASSLNRGSTDTQYF
TRBV7-2	TRBJ2-7	.	CASSLAAAGTSYEQYF
TRBV7-6	TRBJ1-1	TRBD1	CASSPVQGANTEAFF
TRBV7-9	TRBJ2-7	TRBD1	CASSLGDRSYEQYF
TRBV5-5	TRBJ2-7	.	CASSLPSSGRDEQYF
TRBV19	TRBJ2-1	TRBD1	CASSAGGRSYNEQFF
TRBV15	TRBJ1-2	TRBD1	CATSREDRVMSGYTF
TRBV11-2	TRBJ2-4	TRBD1	CASSLVRGRMGNIQYF
TRBV7-9	TRBJ1-1	.	CASSLPGHTEAFF
TRBV21-1	TRBJ2-2	.	CASSNRTENTGELFF
TRBV28	TRBJ2-5	.	CASSDTRTPVGETQYF
TRBV5-5	TRBJ2-2	TRBD2	CASSHKNRDYHTGELFF
TRBV5-6	TRBJ2-3	.	CASSRAQETRTDTQYF